Included here is one TCR beta chain sequence, with context. The data were taken from a study of blood T cell repertoires in COVID-19. Background on the study: Donors in the United States, Italy and Spain gave samples during acute or convalescent COVID-19. From T cells, B-cell-depleted T cells, or PBMCs came the material, which was cDNA or gDNA.

This CDR3 spans 18 amino acids. Germline assignment: CDR1 MNHEY and CDR2 SVGEGT. The V segment lost 0 bases and the J segment 1 base; nucleotides outside the gene matches: 8. Authors' methods: By means of reference gene primer amplification, nucleated cell counts were estimated. Libraries were prepared by immunoSEQ multiplex PCR; TCRdb keeps only in-frame clonotypes and omits some of them. V and J calls and clone size are copied from that table; D and trimming were computed from the DNA. The table has approximately 65,000 clones, about 90% seen once. Seattle's cohort entered during active infection and was followed longitudinally.

The sample comprised peripheral blood. This TCR came from a man aged 50 or older with COVID-19, enrolled during active disease. This rearrangement joins TRBV6-2 or TRBV6-3 to TRBJ2-2, with TRBD2 matching 7 bases. The DNA of the CDR3 is TGTGCCAGCAGTTACTCGACGCTAGCGGCCTTGAACACCGGGGAGCTGTTTTTT. This codes for CASSYSTLAALNTGELFF.